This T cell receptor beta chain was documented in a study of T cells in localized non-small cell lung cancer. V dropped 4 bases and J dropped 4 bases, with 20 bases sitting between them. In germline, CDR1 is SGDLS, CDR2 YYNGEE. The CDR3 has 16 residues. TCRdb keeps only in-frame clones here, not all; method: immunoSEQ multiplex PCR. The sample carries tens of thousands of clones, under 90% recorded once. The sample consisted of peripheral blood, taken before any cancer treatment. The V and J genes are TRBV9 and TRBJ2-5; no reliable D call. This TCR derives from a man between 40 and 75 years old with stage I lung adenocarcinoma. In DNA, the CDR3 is TGTGCCAGCAGCTTCGCGGCCTTCGGGTCAGGAGAGACCCAGTACTTC. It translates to CASSFAAFGSGETQYF.